This T cell receptor beta chain emerged from a study of vaccination and CD4 T cells after COVID-19. Treatment meaning: roughly 10-day PBMC culture with coronavirus spike peptide pools or control peptides (ViraFEST assay). An Oncomine TCR Beta short-read assay was used to sequence the DNA from cultured CD4+ T cells. TCRdb processed the PCR reads anew with MiXCR; each CDR3 protein has one entry. The sample records around 19,000 distinct CDR3 sequences, about 77% being singletons. Concerning this clonotype: Its antigen remains unidentified.

The germline V gene has CDR1 MNHEY and CDR2 SVGAGI. The V gene end was trimmed by 2 bases and the J gene end by 4 bases; junction bases not matched to a gene: 4. This CDR3 contains 14 residues. This material consisted of CD4+ T cells from blood, cultured in vitro, taken after SARS-CoV-2 vaccination. The TCR was taken from a human donor who received a COVID-19 vaccine. This chain connects TRBV6-5 to TRBJ2-5, with TRBD1 matching over 7 bases. The CDR3 bases are TGTGCCAGCAGTTACACTTACAGGGGAGAGACCCAGTACTTC. Its translation: CASSYTYRGETQYF.